This TCR beta chain came from a study of identical twins. Broader study findings: The study reached conclusions through statistical analysis that was cross-sectional, not following the same donors. Invariant MAIT and iNKT cells could partly confound zero-insertion analyses.

This clonotype was seen more than once but under ten times. Its matching antigen is unknown. Trimming took off 7 bases at V and 2 bases at J, with 15 bases between the two ends. The germline CDR1 and CDR2 sequences are MNHNS and SASEGT. There are 14 residues in the CDR3. A universal primer site was added by template switching, and unique molecular identifiers were carried by the cDNA. Each CDR3 protein gets one entry after TCRdb re-called the 5' RACE reads with MiXCR. The data contain about 260,000 distinct CDR3 sequences, 7% of them singletons. This same sample was also part of a study on yellow fever vaccine responses in identical twins.

This clonotype was obtained from a young woman in good health. V is TRBV6-1 and J is TRBJ2-7, with TRBD2 as a possible D gene (7 bases). Sequencing used memory (CD45RO+) T cells sorted from blood. The CDR3 is CASIASGQTYEQYF. CDR3 coding DNA: TGTGCCAGCATCGCTAGCGGACAGACCTACGAGCAGTACTTC.